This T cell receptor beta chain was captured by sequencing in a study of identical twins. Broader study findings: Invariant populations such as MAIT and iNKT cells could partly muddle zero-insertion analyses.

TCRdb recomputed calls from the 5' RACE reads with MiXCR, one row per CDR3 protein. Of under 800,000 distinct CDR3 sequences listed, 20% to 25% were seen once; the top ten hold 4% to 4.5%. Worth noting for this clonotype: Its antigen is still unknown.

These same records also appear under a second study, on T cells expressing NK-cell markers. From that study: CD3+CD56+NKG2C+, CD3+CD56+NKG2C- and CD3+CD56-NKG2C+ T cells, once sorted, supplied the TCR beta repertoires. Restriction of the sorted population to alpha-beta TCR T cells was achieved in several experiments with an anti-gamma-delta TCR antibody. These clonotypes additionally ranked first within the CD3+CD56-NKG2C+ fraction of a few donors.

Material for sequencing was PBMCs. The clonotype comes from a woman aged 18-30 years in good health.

The CDR3 DNA reads TGCGCCAGCAGCCAACGCGGTTGGGGCGAAGTTGGCGAGCAGTACTTC. It specifies CASSQRGWGEVGEQYF. This rearrangement joins TRBV4-3 to TRBJ2-7, with TRBD1 as a possible D gene (5 bases). The CDR3 loop spans 16 amino acids. The germline gives CDR1 LGHNA, CDR2 YSLEER. V was trimmed by 2 bases and J by 6 bases, leaving 20 bases between them.